What follows describes a single TCR beta chain. This clone was detected only once. The antigen it recognizes is unknown. Base qualities are not at hand, and no much larger clone is one base apart. This entry comes from a study of blood T cell repertoires in COVID-19 (dated by TCRdb to 2020 to 2022). As for the study more broadly: Collaborator samples came from the United States, Italy and Spain and covered acute and convalescent phases of COVID-19. The prospective study material was composed of cDNA or gDNA derived from T cells, B-cell-depleted T cells, or PBMCs. The dataset comprised deeply sampled blood TCRbeta repertoires from subjects exposed to, actively infected with, or recovered from COVID-19. A freely available public database, intended as a resource for researchers studying the immune response to SARS-CoV-2, is where the repertoires were released. The samples were drawn from the first 160 participants of the ongoing ImmuneRACE study and from 950 to 1,500 subjects provided by 6 global collaborators. A de-identified subject ID, COVID-19 status, age in years and sex were almost always included in the sample metadata. Where available, HLA class I and class II types were taken from metadata supplied by the sample provider and were not determined by assay-based typing. Broader findings and caveats from the paper: Clinical and demographic metadata were provided uncurated, with the amount varying by source and participant.

Cut back by 4 bases and 4 bases, the V and J ends lie 19 bases apart. CDR1 is given as MDHEN and CDR2 as SYDVKM, both from the germline V gene. The CDR3 contains 16 residues, cysteine and phenylalanine counted. The CDR3 DNA has 48 bases and is translated from base 1. One collaborating source in Seattle enrolled patients during active infection and followed them longitudinally through the course of disease. The collaborating institutions used their own protocols to collect whole blood in K2EDTA tubes. For TCRbeta analysis, collaborators shipped samples as frozen whole blood, isolated PBMCs, or DNA extracted from either of those sample types. The immunoSEQ Assay, a bias-controlled multiplex PCR, was used to amplify TCRbeta CDR3 regions from genomic DNA. The paper's data handling went like this. Nucleated cell counts per sample were estimated from amplification of reference gene primers within the assay. To quantify the absolute abundance of each unique TCRbeta CDR3 rearrangement, sequence reads were collapsed and filtered. For each sample, productive Simpson clonality was calculated by taking the square root of Simpson's diversity index across productive rearrangements. Not all clones reach the TCRdb copy of this immuneACCESS table, which keeps in-frame sequences only. Checked studies attribute under half of the gap to unresolved V genes and leave the rest unexplained. The DNA was the basis for D and trimming; V, J and clone size are from that table. This sample holds almost 200,000 clones; around 81% were observed only once. The ten top clones hold around 0.93% of the sample.

The sample was peripheral blood. The rearrangement joined TRBV28 to TRBJ1-1; TRBD1 is a weak D gene call, 6 bases matching. This TCR came from a man between 60 and 70 years old with COVID-19, enrolled during active disease. Read as DNA, the sequence is TGTGCCAGCAGTTCCACGTCCAGGGGACTACCCACTGAAGCTTTCTTT. It codes for CASSSTSRGLPTEAFF.